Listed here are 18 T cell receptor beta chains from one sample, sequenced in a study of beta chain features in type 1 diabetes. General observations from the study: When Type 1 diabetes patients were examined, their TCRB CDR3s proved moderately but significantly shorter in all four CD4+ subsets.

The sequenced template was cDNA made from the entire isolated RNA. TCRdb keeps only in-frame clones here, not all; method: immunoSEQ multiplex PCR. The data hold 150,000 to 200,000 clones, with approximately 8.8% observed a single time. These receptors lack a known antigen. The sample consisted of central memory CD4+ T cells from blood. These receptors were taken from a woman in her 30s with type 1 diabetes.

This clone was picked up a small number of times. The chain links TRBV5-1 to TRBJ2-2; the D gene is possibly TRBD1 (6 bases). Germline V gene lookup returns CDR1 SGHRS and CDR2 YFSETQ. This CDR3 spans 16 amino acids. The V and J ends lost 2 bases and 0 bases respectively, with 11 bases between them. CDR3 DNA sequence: TGCGCCAGCAGCTTCTCTAGGACAGCGAACACCGGGGAGCTGTTTTTT. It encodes CASSFSRTANTGELFF.

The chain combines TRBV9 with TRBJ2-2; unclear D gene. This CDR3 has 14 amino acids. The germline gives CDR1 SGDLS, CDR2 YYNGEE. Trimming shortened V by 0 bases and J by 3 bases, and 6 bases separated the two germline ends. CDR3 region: CASSVVSHTGELFF. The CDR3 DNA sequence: TGTGCCAGCAGCGTAGTCTCTCACACCGGGGAGCTGTTTTTT.

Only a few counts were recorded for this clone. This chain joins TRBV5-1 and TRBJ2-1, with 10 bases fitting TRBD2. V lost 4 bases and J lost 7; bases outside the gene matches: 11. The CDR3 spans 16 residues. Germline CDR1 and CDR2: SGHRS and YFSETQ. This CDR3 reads CASSPSGSPNGNEQFF. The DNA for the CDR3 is TGCGCCAGCAGCCCTAGCGGGAGCCCAAATGGAAATGAGCAGTTCTTC.

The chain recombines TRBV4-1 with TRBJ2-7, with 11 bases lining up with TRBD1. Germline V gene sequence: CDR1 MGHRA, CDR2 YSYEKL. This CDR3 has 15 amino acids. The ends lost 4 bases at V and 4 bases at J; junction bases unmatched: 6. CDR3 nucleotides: TGCGCCAGCAGCCTCAGGACAGGGGGCTCGTACGAGCAGTACTTC. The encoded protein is CASSLRTGGSYEQYF.

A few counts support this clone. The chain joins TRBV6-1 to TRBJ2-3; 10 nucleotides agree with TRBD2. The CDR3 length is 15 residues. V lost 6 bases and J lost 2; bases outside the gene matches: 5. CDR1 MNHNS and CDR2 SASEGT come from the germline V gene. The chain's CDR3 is CASRPGLAYTDTQYF. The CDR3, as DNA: TGTGCCAGCAGACCGGGACTAGCGTACACAGATACGCAGTATTTT.

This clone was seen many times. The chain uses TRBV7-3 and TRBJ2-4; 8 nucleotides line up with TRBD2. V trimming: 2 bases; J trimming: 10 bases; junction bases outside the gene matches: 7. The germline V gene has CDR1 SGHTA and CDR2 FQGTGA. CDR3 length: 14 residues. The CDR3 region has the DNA TGTGCCAGCAGCTTATGGCTAGCGGGCGGTATTCAGTACTTC. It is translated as CASSLWLAGGIQYF.

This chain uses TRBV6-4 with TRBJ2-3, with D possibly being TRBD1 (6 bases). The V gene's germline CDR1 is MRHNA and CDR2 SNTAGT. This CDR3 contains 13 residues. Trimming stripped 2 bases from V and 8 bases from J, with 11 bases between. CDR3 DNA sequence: TGTGCCAGCAGTGACGTACAGGGCGCTACGCAGTATTTT. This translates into CASSDVQGATQYF.

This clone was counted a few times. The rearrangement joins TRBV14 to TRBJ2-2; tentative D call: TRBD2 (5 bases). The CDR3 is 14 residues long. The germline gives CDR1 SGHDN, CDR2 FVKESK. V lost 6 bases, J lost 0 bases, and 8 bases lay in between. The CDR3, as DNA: TGTGCCAGCAGATACGGGACGAACACCGGGGAGCTGTTTTTT. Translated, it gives CASRYGTNTGELFF.

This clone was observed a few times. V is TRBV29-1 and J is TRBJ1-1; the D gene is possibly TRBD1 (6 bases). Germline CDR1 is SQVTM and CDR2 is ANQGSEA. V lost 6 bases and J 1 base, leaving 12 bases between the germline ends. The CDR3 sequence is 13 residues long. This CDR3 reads CSVAGTRNTEAFF. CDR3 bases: TGCAGCGTCGCCGGGACACGGAACACTGAAGCTTTCTTT.

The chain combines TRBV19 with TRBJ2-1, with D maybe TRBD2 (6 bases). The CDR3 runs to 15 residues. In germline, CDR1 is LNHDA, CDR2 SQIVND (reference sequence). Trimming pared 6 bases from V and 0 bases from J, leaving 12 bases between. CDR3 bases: TGTGCCAGTAGCCAGACGCGGGGCTCCTACAATGAGCAGTTCTTC. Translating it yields CASSQTRGSYNEQFF.

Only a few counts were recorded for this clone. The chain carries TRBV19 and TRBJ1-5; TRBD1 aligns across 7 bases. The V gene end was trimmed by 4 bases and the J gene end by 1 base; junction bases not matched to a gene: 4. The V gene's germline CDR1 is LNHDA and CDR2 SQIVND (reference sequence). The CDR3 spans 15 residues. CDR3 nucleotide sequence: TGTGCCAGTAGTAAACAGGGGAACAGCAATCAGCCCCAGCATTTT. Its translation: CASSKQGNSNQPQHF.

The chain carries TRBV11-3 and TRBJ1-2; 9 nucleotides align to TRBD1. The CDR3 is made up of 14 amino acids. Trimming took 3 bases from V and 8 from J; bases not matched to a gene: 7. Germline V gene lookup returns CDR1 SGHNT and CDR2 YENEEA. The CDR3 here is CASSFDTGGHGYTF. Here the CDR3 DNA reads TGTGCCAGCAGCTTTGACACAGGGGGCCACGGCTACACCTTC. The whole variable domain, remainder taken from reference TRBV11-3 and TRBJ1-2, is EAGVVQSPRYKIIEKKQPVAFWCNPISGHNTLYWYLQNLGQGPELLIRYENEEAVDDSQLPKDRFSAERLKGVDSTLKIQPAELGDSAVYLCASSFDTGGHGYTFGSGTRLTVV.

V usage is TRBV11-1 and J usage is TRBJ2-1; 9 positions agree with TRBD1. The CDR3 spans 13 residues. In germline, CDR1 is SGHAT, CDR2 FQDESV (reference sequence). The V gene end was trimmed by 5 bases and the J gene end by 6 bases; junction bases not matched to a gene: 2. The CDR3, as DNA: TGTGCCAGCAGCGTGACAGGGGGCAATGAGCAGTTCTTC. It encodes CASSVTGGNEQFF.

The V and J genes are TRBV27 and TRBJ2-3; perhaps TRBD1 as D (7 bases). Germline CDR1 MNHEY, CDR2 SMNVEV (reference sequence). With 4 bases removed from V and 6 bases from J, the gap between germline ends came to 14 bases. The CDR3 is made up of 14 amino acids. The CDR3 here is CASSSPRGADTQYF. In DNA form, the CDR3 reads TGTGCCAGCAGTTCCCCCAGGGGGGCCGATACGCAGTATTTT.

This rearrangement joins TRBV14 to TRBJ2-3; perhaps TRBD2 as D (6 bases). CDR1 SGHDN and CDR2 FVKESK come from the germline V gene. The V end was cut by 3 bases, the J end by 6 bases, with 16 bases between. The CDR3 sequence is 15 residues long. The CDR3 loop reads CASSHGLSLADTQYF. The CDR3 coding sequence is TGTGCCAGCAGCCACGGACTATCTTTGGCGGATACGCAGTATTTT.

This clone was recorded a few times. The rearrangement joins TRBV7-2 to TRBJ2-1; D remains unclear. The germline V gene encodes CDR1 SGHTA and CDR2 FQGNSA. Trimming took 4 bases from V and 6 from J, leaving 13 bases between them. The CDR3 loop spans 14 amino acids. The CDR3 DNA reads TGTGCCAGCAGCTCCAGCGCGGCGAGCAATGAGCAGTTCTTC. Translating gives CASSSSAASNEQFF.

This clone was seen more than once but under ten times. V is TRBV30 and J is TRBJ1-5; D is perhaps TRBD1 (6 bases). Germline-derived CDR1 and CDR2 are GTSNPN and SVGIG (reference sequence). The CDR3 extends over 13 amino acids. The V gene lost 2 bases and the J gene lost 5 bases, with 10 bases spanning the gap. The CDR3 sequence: CAWSRTEYQPQHF. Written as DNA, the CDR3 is TGTGCCTGGAGTCGGACAGAATATCAGCCCCAGCATTTT. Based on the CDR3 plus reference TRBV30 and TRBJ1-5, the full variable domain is SQTIHQWPATLVQPVGSPLSLECTVEGTSNPNLYWYRQAAGRGLQLLFYSVGIGQISSEVPQNLSASRPQDRQFILSSKKLLLSDSGFYLCAWSRTEYQPQHFGDGTRLSIL.

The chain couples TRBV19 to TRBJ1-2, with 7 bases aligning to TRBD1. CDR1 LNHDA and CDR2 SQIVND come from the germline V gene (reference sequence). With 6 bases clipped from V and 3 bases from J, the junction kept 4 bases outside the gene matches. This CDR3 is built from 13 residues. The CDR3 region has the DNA TGTGCCAGTAGCCTTACAGGGGACTATGGCTACACCTTC. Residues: CASSLTGDYGYTF.